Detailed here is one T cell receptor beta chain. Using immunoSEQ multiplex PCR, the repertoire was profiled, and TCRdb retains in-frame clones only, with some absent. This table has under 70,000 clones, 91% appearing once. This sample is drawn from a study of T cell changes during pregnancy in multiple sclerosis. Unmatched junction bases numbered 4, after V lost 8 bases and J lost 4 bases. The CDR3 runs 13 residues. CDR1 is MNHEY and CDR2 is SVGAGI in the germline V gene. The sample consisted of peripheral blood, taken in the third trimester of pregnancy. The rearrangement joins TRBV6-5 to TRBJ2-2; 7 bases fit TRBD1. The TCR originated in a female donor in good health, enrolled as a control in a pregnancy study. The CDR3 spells CASWKGATGELFF. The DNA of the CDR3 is TGTGCCAGCTGGAAGGGGGCCACCGGGGAGCTGTTTTTT.